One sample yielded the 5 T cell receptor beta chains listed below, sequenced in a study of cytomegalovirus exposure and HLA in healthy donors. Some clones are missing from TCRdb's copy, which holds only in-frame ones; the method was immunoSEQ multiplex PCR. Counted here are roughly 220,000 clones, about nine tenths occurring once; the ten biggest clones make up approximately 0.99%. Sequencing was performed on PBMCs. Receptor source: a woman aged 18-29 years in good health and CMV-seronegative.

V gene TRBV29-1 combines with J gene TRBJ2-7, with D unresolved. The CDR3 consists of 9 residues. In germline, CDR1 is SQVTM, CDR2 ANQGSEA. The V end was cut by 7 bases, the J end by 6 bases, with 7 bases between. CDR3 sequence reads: CSAPVEQYF. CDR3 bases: TGCAGCGCCCCAGTCGAGCAGTACTTC.

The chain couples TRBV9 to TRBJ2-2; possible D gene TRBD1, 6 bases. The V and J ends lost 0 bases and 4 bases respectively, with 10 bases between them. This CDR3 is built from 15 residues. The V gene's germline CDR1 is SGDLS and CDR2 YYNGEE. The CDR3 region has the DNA TGTGCCAGCAGCGTAGCCAGGGGCCCCACCGGGGAGCTGTTTTTT. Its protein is CASSVARGPTGELFF.

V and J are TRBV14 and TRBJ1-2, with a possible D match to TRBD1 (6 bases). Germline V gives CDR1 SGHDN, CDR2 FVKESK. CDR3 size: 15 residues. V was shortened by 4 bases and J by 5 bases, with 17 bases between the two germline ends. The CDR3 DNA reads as TGTGCCAGCAGCCCTTGGAAGGGGGAACTATATGGCTACACCTTC. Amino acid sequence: CASSPWKGELYGYTF.

The DNA for the CDR3 is TGTGCCAGCACCCCTAGCGGGTTGAGAACCTACGAGCAGTACTTC. The encoded protein is CASTPSGLRTYEQYF. The chain carries TRBV9 and TRBJ2-7, with 8 bases fitting TRBD2. V shed 6 bases, J shed 2 bases, and the junction held 10 bases outside the gene matches. Germline loops: CDR1 SGDLS, CDR2 YYNGEE. The CDR3 consists of 15 residues.

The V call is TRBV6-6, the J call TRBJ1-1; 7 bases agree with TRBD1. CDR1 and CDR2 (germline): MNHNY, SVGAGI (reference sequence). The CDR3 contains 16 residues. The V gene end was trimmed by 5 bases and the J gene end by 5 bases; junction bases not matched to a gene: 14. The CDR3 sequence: CASSIPTGRGTTEAFF. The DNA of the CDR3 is TGTGCCAGCAGTATCCCGACAGGGCGCGGGACAACTGAAGCTTTCTTT.